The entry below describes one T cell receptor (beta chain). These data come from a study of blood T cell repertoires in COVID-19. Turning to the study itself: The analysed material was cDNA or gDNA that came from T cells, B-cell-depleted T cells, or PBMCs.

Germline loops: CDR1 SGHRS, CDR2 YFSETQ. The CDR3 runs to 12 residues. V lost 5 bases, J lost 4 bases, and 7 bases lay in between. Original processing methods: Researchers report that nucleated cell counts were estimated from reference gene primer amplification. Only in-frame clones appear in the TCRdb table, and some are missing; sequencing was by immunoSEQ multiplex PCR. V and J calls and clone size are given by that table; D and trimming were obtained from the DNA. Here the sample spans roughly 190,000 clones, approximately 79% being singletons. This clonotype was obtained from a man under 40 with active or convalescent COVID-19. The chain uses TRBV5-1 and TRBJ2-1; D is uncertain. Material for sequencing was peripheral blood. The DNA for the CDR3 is TGCGCCAGCAGAAGCGAATACAATGAGCAGTTCTTC. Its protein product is CASRSEYNEQFF.